These 8 T cell receptor beta chains share one sample of origin, sequenced in a study of T cell repertoires in cytomegalovirus infection. TCRdb recomputed calls from the reads with MiXCR, one row per CDR3 protein. The table includes a few hundred thousand distinct CDR3 sequences, roughly a third detected once. These receptors have no known antigen. The sample in question was cultured PBMCs, obtained from culture after CMV antigen stimulation. All receptors come from a human donor in good health (CMV status not recorded). Some clones in this sample may be carry-over from other donors' samples.

This clonotype was detected ten times or more. V gene TRBV29-1 combines with J gene TRBJ2-1; TRBD2 matches at 8 bases. V lost 7 bases to trimming and J lost 9 bases; unmatched junction nucleotides: 11. The germline CDR1 and CDR2 sequences are SQVTM and ANQGSEA. This CDR3 is 13 amino acids long. The CDR3 spells CSATGLALSEQFF. The CDR3 DNA is TGCAGCGCTACAGGACTAGCTCTTAGTGAGCAGTTCTTC.

J is TRBJ2-2 and V is TRBV6-2 or TRBV6-3; TRBD2 agrees at 16 bases. The CDR3 is made up of 18 amino acids. V was clipped by 3 bases and J by 3 bases; unmatched bases: 4. In germline, CDR1 is MNHEY, CDR2 SVGEGT. CDR3 region: CASSYGTSGRAYTGELFF. CDR3 DNA sequence: TGTGCCAGCAGTTATGGGACTAGCGGGAGGGCCTACACCGGGGAGCTGTTTTTT.

This clonotype was seen many times. This chain uses TRBV12-3 or TRBV12-4 with TRBJ2-1; a possible D gene is TRBD2 (5 bases). The CDR3 contains 14 residues. Between the trimmed V and J ends, which lost 5 bases and 9 bases, there was a span of 17 bases. CDR3 amino acids: CASSVDWRIVEQFF. The CDR3 coding sequence is TGTGCCAGCAGTGTGGACTGGAGGATTGTTGAGCAGTTCTTC.

This clonotype appeared a single time. V and J are TRBV14 and TRBJ1-6; D might be TRBD1 (6 bases). CDR3 length: 13 amino acids. Germline V gives CDR1 SGHDN, CDR2 FVKESK. Trimming left V 4 bases short and J 10 bases short, with 11 bases between. The CDR3 is CASSPTGGSPLHF. CDR3 nucleotides: TGTGCCAGCAGCCCGACAGGTGGATCACCCCTCCACTTT.

The rearrangement joins TRBV19 to TRBJ1-2, with TRBD1 as a possible D gene (5 bases). Germline V gene sequence: CDR1 LNHDA, CDR2 SQIVND (reference sequence). This CDR3 spans 11 amino acids. Deletions cut 6 bases from V and 5 bases from J, with 7 bases between. The CDR3 is CASRRQYGYTF. CDR3 bases: TGTGCCAGTAGACGACAGTATGGCTACACCTTC.

V usage is TRBV27 and J usage is TRBJ1-4; 7 bases are shared with TRBD1. J gave up 1 base and V 4 bases, and 9 bases lay outside the gene matches. The CDR3 consists of 17 residues. The germline V gene encodes CDR1 MNHEY and CDR2 SMNVEV (reference sequence). The CDR3 DNA sequence: TGTGCCAGCAGTTCGCCACGGGACAGTCTAACTAATGAAAAACTGTTTTTT. As protein: CASSSPRDSLTNEKLFF.

This clonotype appeared many times. The V call is TRBV12-3 or TRBV12-4, the J call TRBJ1-5; TRBD1 aligns across 12 bases. The V and J ends lost 5 bases and 4 bases, in that order; junction bases with no gene match: 9. This CDR3 comprises 17 residues. CDR3 DNA sequence: TGTGCCAGCAGTGAGGTTCGGGGACAGGGGGCGAATCAGCCCCAGCATTTT. Encoded protein: CASSEVRGQGANQPQHF.

The V call is TRBV20-1, the J call TRBJ2-3; D is undetermined. The V and J ends lost 2 bases and 2 bases respectively, with 5 bases between them. This CDR3 contains 12 residues. CDR1 and CDR2 (germline): DFQATT, SNEGSKA (reference sequence). The CDR3 loop reads CSARQVTDTQYF. CDR3 DNA: TGCAGTGCTAGACAGGTCACAGATACGCAGTATTTT.